Sequencing of this T cell receptor beta chain was carried out in a study of CD8 T cells in Susac syndrome. Germline V lookup: CDR1 LGHDT, CDR2 YNNKEL (reference sequence). This CDR3 spans 14 amino acids. After removal of 4 bases from V and 0 bases from J, the junction contained 3 bases not matched to a gene. In its sample, this clonotype was seen a few times. cDNA came from approximately 0.5 to 1 ug RNA primed by random hexamers. Amplification of TCR beta CDR3 across 54 Vbeta and 13 Jbeta was performed with immunoSEQ multiplex PCR. TCRdb reanalysed the immunoSEQ multiplex PCR reads using MiXCR and keeps one entry per CDR3 protein. There are approximately 190,000 distinct CDR3 sequences in the sample; about 96% occur only once, and around 0.085% lies in the top ten. TEMRA cells were FACS-enriched, and CD8+ and CD4+ T cells were isolated negatively.

This TCR was sampled from a human donor with multiple sclerosis. Specimen: CD4+ T cells from PBMCs. V and J are TRBV3-1 and TRBJ2-7, with 7 bases identical to TRBD1. DNA of the CDR3: TGTGCCAGCAGCCTCGGGACAGTCTCCTACGAGCAGTACTTC. Translated, it gives CASSLGTVSYEQYF.